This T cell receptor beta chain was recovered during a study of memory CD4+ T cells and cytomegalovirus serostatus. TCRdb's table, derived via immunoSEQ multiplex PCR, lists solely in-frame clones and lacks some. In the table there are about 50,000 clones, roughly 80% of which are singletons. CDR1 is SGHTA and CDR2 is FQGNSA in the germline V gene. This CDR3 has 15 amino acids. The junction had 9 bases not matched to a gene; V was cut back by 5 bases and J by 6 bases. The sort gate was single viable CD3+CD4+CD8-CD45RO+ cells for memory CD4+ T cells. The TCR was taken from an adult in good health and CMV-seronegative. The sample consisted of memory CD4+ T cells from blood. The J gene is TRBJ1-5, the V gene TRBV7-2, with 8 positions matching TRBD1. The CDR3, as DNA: TGTGCCAGCAGCCAGGACAGGGAGAGGGGTCAGCCCCAGCATTTT. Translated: CASSQDRERGQPQHF. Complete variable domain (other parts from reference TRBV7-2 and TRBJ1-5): GAGVSQSPSNKVTEKGKDVELRCDPISGHTALYWYRQSLGQGLEFLIYFQGNSAPDKSGLPSDRFSAERTGGSVSTLTIQRTQQEDSAVYLCASSQDRERGQPQHFGDGTRLSIL.